The 23 T cell receptor beta chains reported below all come from one sample, sequenced in a study of blood T cell repertoires in COVID-19 (dated by TCRdb to 2020 to 2021). The library came from the immunoSEQ multiplex PCR assay. The table comes from immuneACCESS by way of TCRdb, which keeps in-frame sequences with V and J called. Part of the clones is missing from these tables; in studies checked, under half for an unresolved V gene and the rest for unknown reasons. Counted in this sample were 65,000 to 75,000 clones; around 90% of them appeared once. The ten largest make up 29% of the sample. Sequenced input: peripheral blood. The receptors shown here come from a woman of 80 years or more with active or convalescent COVID-19.

The chain couples TRBV9 to TRBJ2-7; 8 nucleotides match TRBD1. The CDR3 runs to 14 residues. Germline CDR1 is SGDLS and CDR2 is YYNGEE. J was trimmed by 2 bases and V by 0 bases; bases with no gene match: 1. CDR3 bases: TGTGCCAGCAGCGTAGGGACAGGGCCCTACGAGCAGTACTTC. This encodes CASSVGTGPYEQYF.

The rearrangement uses TRBV9 and TRBJ2-3; TRBD2 matches at 10 bases. V was clipped by 3 bases and J by 5 bases; unmatched bases: 9. This CDR3 comprises 16 residues. The germline V gene encodes CDR1 SGDLS and CDR2 YYNGEE. Written as DNA, the CDR3 is TGTGCCAGCAGCGGAGGGACTAGCGAATCATTAGATACGCAGTATTTT. This encodes CASSGGTSESLDTQYF.

The chain uses TRBV19 and TRBJ1-2; 9 bases agree with TRBD1. The length of the CDR3 is 16 residues. CDR1 is LNHDA, CDR2 SQIVND, per germline (reference sequence). V gave up 3 bases and J gave up 5 bases; unmatched junction bases: 10. CDR3: CASSIRGQGTLYGYTF. The CDR3 DNA sequence: TGTGCCAGTAGTATTAGGGGACAGGGAACGCTTTATGGCTACACCTTC.

This chain uses TRBV7-6 with TRBJ1-2; D gene ambiguous. The CDR3 has 12 residues. CDR1 is SGHVS, CDR2 FNYEAQ, per germline. V gave up 5 bases and J gave up 9 bases, with 13 bases separating them. The CDR3 is CASSLGDMRYTF. CDR3 DNA sequence: TGTGCCAGCAGCCTCGGGGATATGCGCTACACCTTC.

V is TRBV2 and J is TRBJ2-1; TRBD2 matches at 8 bases. Looked up from germline, CDR1 is SNHLY and CDR2 is FYNNEI. This CDR3 region has 16 residues. Unmatched junction bases numbered 6, after V lost 1 base and J lost 4 bases. The CDR3: CASSEVGTRPYNEQFF. In nucleotides, the CDR3 is TGTGCCAGCAGTGAAGTAGGGACTAGGCCTTACAATGAGCAGTTCTTC. Combining the CDR3 with reference TRBV2 and TRBJ2-1 gives the whole variable domain EPEVTQTPSHQVTQMGQEVILRCVPISNHLYFYWYRQILGQKVEFLVSFYNNEISEKSEIFDDQFSVERPDGSNFTLKIRSTKLEDSAMYFCASSEVGTRPYNEQFFGPGTRLTVL.

This chain joins TRBV3-1 (or the pseudogene TRBV3-2) and TRBJ1-6; D possibly corresponds to TRBD1 (5 bases). The length of the CDR3 is 16 residues. From germline, CDR1 is LGHDT and CDR2 YNNKEL (reference sequence). Trimming cost V 2 bases and J 2 bases, with 10 bases left between them. CDR3 loop: CASSQRDSAYNSPLHF. The CDR3 DNA reads as TGTGCCAGCAGCCAACGAGACAGTGCCTATAATTCACCCCTCCACTTT.

The chain recombines TRBV5-1 with TRBJ2-2, with D possibly being TRBD1 (6 bases). Germline assignment: CDR1 SGHRS and CDR2 YFSETQ. The CDR3 runs to 14 residues. Trimming took 2 bases from V and 6 from J, leaving 11 bases between them. The CDR3 here is CASSLLRGPGELFF. CDR3 nucleotides: TGCGCCAGCAGCTTACTCAGGGGTCCCGGGGAGCTGTTTTTT.

This sequence joins TRBV24-1 and TRBJ2-1; 10 bases align to TRBD1. This CDR3 region has 14 residues. Germline values: CDR1 KGHDR, CDR2 SFDVKD. V trimming: 4 bases; J trimming: 8 bases; junction bases outside the gene matches: 4. The CDR3 reads CATSEGTGAHEQFF. CDR3 coding DNA: TGTGCCACCAGTGAAGGGACAGGGGCCCATGAGCAGTTCTTC.

The rearrangement uses TRBV29-1 and TRBJ2-3, with D maybe TRBD2 (6 bases). CDR3 length: 14 residues. Germline V gives CDR1 SQVTM, CDR2 ANQGSEA. V was cut by 7 bases and J by 0 bases, with 14 bases left in between. CDR3 in DNA: TGCAGCGGTGGGACTCCTCAAAGCACAGATACGCAGTATTTT. This encodes CSGGTPQSTDTQYF.

CDR3 amino acids: CASSQEVGQGASIRSPLHF. CDR3 nucleotides: TGTGCCAGCAGCCAAGAAGTAGGGCAGGGGGCTTCAATTAGATCACCCCTCCACTTT. The chain combines TRBV3-1 (or the pseudogene TRBV3-2) with TRBJ1-6, with 8 nucleotides matching TRBD1. The germline V gene has CDR1 LGHDT and CDR2 YNNKEL (reference sequence). Trimming took 0 bases from V and 10 from J; bases not matched to a gene: 17. CDR3 size: 19 residues.

The genes are TRBV6-6 and TRBJ2-3, with TRBD1 identical over 9 bases. Germline CDR1 reads MNHNY; CDR2 reads SVGAGI (reference sequence). J gave up 5 bases and V 6 bases, and 6 bases lay outside the gene matches. CDR3 size: 14 residues. The CDR3 DNA follows: TGTGCCAGCAGCCGGACAGGGGAAGTAGATACGCAGTATTTT. Its protein product is CASSRTGEVDTQYF.

As to this clone: One end of the junction fails to match germline, which may point to a read error. The CDR3 spells CASGEARQPQHF. The CDR3, as DNA: TGTGCCAGCGGTGAGGCCCGACAGCCCCAGCATTTT. The gene calls are TRBV6-1 and TRBJ1-5; D is unclear. The CDR3 totals 12 residues. Germline CDR1 reads MNHNS; CDR2 reads SASEGT.

This clone was detected a few times. The genes are TRBV7-8 and TRBJ2-3; 7 bases agree with TRBD2. This CDR3 region has 17 residues. V trimming: 5 bases; J trimming: 3 bases; junction bases outside the gene matches: 14. Germline values: CDR1 SGHVS, CDR2 FQNEAQ. The CDR3 bases are TGTGCCAGCAGCCCGACTTTCCCGGGACTAACTACAGATACGCAGTATTTT. Its translation: CASSPTFPGLTTDTQYF.

This chain joins TRBV11-3 and TRBJ2-2; 14 bases agree with TRBD2. The junction had 13 bases not matched to a gene; V was cut back by 11 bases and J by 2 bases. CDR3 length: 18 amino acids. CDR1 is SGHNT and CDR2 is YENEEA in the germline V gene. This chain's CDR3 is CASASGLAGAANTGELFF. Here the CDR3 DNA reads TGTGCCTCCGCATCGGGACTAGCGGGGGCCGCTAACACCGGGGAGCTGTTTTTT.

V and J are TRBV5-1 and TRBJ2-7; 10 positions match TRBD1. The V and J ends lost 3 bases and 0 bases, in that order; junction bases with no gene match: 6. The CDR3 has 16 amino acids. CDR1 and CDR2 from the germline V gene are SGHRS and YFSETQ. CDR3 region: CASSSGQGVSSYEQYF. DNA of the CDR3: TGCGCCAGCAGCTCCGGACAGGGGGTTTCCTCCTACGAGCAGTACTTC.

The chain uses TRBV5-1 and TRBJ1-1, with D possibly matching TRBD1 (5 bases). Deletions cut 4 bases from V and 1 base from J, with 14 bases between. Germline CDR1 and CDR2: SGHRS and YFSETQ. This CDR3 is built from 15 residues. The CDR3 is CASSPGGHPNTEAFF. DNA of the CDR3: TGCGCCAGCAGCCCAGGCGGACACCCGAACACTGAAGCTTTCTTT.

The J gene is TRBJ2-5, the V gene TRBV7-2; TRBD2 matches at 12 bases. V dropped 4 bases and J dropped 7; count of bases not matched to a gene: 19. Germline loops: CDR1 SGHTA, CDR2 FQGNSA. The CDR3 spans 19 residues. The CDR3 nucleotides are TGTGCCAGCAGCTCTACTTTGGGACCCCTAGCGGGGGGGCGAGGGACCCAGTACTTC. It encodes CASSSTLGPLAGGRGTQYF.

The rearrangement uses TRBV24-1 and TRBJ2-3, with 8 bases identical to TRBD1. Trimming took 4 bases from V and 3 from J; bases not matched to a gene: 8. There are 16 residues in the CDR3. The V gene's germline CDR1 is KGHDR and CDR2 SFDVKD. The CDR3 DNA reads TGTGCCACCAGTGAAACTGGGACAGGTGGAACAGATACGCAGTATTTT. Translated: CATSETGTGGTDTQYF.

The chain has TRBV20-1 and TRBJ1-2; the match to TRBD1 covers 8 bases. With V trimmed by 3 bases and J by 4 bases, 4 bases remained unmatched. The CDR3 length is 13 residues. Germline lookup yields CDR1 DFQATT and CDR2 SNEGSKA (reference sequence). CDR3 sequence (DNA): TGCAGTGCTAGTCCCCAGGGGGCCTATGGCTACACCTTC. Translation gives CSASPQGAYGYTF.

The chain uses TRBV21-1 and TRBJ2-4; TRBD1, the table's D call, lacks a check against the DNA. TRBV21-1 is termed a pseudogene. This CDR3 is built from 16 residues. The CDR3 region is CASSKRGRFVKNIQYF. For the CDR3, the DNA is TGTGCCAGCAGCAAAAGGGGGCGGTTTGTCAAAAACATTCAGTACTTC.

V usage is TRBV30 and J usage is TRBJ1-5; 8 bases fit TRBD1. This CDR3 contains 13 residues. Trimming removed 1 base from V and 6 bases from J; junction bases left unmatched: 2. CDR1 GTSNPN and CDR2 SVGIG come from the germline V gene (reference sequence). The CDR3 region has the DNA TGTGCCTGGAGTGGACAGGGGATTCAGCCCCAGCATTTT. Translation gives CAWSGQGIQPQHF.

The V and J genes are TRBV5-1 and TRBJ2-7; TRBD1 agrees at 9 bases. Germline V gene lookup returns CDR1 SGHRS and CDR2 YFSETQ. The CDR3 spans 16 residues. J lost 2 bases, V lost 0 bases, and 6 bases had no gene match. The CDR3: CASSLAGDRVPYEQYF. The CDR3 DNA sequence: TGCGCCAGCAGCTTGGCCGGGGACAGGGTACCCTACGAGCAGTACTTC.

This clone showed up just once. The genes are TRBV28 and TRBJ1-3; 10 bases match TRBD1. Germline CDR1 and CDR2: MDHEN and SYDVKM. The CDR3 is 15 residues long. With V trimmed by 4 bases and J by 4 bases, 4 bases remained unmatched. The CDR3: CASSSGQGIGNTIYF. The DNA for the CDR3 is TGTGCCAGCAGTTCGGGACAGGGGATAGGAAACACCATATATTTT.